The entry below describes one T cell receptor (beta chain). This sample is drawn from a study of blood T cell repertoires in COVID-19. Seattle patients were enrolled while actively infected and followed longitudinally. V dropped 0 bases and J dropped 6 bases, with 9 bases sitting between them. CDR1 is LGHNA, CDR2 YSLEER, per germline. This CDR3 has 14 residues. Study processing details: Estimated nucleated cell counts came from reference gene primer amplification. Assay: immunoSEQ multiplex PCR; the TCRdb copy retains only in-frame clones and omits some. V and J calls plus clone size are reproduced from that table; the DNA served to infer D and trimming. Among nearly 200,000 clones listed, approximately 80% were seen once.

The sequencing sample was made of peripheral blood. The chain links TRBV4-3 to TRBJ2-1; TRBD1 is a possible D gene (5 bases). The TCR originated in a man in his 60s with COVID-19, enrolled during active disease. Here the CDR3 DNA reads TGCGCCAGCAGCCAAGACAGGGTCGGCAATGAGCAGTTCTTC. Protein product: CASSQDRVGNEQFF.